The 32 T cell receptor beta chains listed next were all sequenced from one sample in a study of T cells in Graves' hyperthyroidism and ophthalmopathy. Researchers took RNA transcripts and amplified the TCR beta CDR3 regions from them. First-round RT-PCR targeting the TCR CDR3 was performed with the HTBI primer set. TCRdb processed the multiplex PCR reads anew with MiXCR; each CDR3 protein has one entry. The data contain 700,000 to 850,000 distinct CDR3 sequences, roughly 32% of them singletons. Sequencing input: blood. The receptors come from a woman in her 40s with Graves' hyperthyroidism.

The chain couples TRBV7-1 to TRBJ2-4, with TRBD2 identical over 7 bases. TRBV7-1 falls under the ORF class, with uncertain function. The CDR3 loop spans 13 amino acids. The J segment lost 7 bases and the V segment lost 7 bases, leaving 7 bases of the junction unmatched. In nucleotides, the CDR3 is TGTGCCAGCACTCCCTCCGGGGGGAACATTCAGTACTTC. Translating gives CASTPSGGNIQYF.

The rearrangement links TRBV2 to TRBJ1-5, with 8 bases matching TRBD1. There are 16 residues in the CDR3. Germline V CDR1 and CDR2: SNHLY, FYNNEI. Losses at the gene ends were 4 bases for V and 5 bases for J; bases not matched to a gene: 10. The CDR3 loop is CASSAEGTGQHQPQHF. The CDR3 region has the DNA TGTGCCAGCAGTGCGGAGGGGACAGGTCAGCATCAGCCCCAGCATTTT.

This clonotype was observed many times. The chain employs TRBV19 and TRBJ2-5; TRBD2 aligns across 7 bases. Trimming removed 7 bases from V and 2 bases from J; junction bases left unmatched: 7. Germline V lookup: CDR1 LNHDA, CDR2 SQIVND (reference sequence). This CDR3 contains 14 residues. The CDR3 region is CASNRWGGQETQYF. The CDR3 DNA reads TGTGCCAGTAATCGTTGGGGGGGTCAAGAGACCCAGTACTTC.

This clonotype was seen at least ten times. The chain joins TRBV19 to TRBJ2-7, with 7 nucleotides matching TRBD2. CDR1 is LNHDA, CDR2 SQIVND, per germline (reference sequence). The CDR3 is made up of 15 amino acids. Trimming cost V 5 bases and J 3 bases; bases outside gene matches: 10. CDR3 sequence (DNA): TGTGCCAGTAGTGACATGGGAGGGCCGATCTACGAGCAGTACTTC. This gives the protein CASSDMGGPIYEQYF.

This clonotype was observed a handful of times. CDR3 nucleotide sequence: TGTGCCAGCAGCCAAGATCGTGGGTTTAGTGGTGCTTTCTTT. This codes for CASSQDRGFSGAFF. The V gene is TRBV4-2, the J gene TRBJ1-1, with D uncertain. The germline gives CDR1 LGHNA, CDR2 YNFKEQ. Trimming took 0 bases from V and 11 from J, leaving 16 bases between them. CDR3 length: 14 residues.

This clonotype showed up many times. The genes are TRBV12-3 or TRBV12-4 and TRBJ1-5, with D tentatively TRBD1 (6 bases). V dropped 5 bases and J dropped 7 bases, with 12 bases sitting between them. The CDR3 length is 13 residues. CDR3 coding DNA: TGTGCCAGCAGTCACAGGGTTGAACAGCCCCAGCATTTT. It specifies CASSHRVEQPQHF.

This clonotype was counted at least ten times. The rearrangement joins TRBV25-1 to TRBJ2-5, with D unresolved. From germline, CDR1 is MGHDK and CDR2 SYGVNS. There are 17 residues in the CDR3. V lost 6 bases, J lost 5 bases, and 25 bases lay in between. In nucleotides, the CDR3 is TGTGCCAGCAGCATTTCTGCTATTGGCAGGCCCGGGGAGACCCAGTACTTC. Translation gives CASSISAIGRPGETQYF. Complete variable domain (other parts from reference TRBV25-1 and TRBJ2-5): EADIYQTPRYLVIGTGKKITLECSQTMGHDKMYWYQQDPGMELHLIHYSYGVNSTEKGDLSSESTVSRIRTEHFPLTLESARPSHTSQYLCASSISAIGRPGETQYFGPGTRLLVL.

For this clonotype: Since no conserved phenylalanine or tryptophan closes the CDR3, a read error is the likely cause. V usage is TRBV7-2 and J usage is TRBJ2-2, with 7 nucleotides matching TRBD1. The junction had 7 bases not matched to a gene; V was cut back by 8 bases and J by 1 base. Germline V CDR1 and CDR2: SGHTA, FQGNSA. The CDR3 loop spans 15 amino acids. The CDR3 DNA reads TGTGCCAGCTCGGGAAGACAGGGGAACACCGGGGAGCTGTTTTCT. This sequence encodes CASSGRQGNTGELFS.

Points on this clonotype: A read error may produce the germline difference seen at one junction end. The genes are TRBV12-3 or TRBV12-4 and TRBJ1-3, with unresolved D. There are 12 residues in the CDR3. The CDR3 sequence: CASSSGGSTIYF. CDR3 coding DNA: TGTGCCAGCAGTTCAGGCGGAAGCACCATATATTTT.

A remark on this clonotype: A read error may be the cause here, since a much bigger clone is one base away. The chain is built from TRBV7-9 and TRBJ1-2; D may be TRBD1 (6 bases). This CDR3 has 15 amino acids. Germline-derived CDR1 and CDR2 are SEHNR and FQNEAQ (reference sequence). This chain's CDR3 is CASSHFSRGVYGYAF. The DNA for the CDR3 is TGTGCCAGCAGCCACTTCTCCAGGGGAGTTTATGGCTACGCCTTC.

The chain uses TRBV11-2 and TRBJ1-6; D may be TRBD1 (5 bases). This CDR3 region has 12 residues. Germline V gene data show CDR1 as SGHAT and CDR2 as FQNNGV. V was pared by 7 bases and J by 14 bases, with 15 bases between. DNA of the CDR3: TGTGCCAGCACGGGACGCGCGGAGGCCCTCCACTTT. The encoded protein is CASTGRAEALHF.

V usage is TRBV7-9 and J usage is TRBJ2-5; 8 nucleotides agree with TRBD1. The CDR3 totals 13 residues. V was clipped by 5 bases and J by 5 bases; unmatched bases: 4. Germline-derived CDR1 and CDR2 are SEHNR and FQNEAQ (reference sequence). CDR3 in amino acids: CASSGPGGETQYF. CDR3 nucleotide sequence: TGTGCCAGCAGCGGGCCAGGGGGCGAGACCCAGTACTTC.

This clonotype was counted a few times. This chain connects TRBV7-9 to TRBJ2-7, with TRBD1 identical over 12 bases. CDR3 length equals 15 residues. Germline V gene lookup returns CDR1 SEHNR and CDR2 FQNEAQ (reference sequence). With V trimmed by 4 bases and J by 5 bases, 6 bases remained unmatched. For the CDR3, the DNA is TGTGCCAGCAGCTACCTGCGGGACAGGGGGCACGAGCAGTACTTC. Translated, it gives CASSYLRDRGHEQYF. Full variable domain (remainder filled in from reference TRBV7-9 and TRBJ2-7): DTGVSQNPRHKITKRGQNVTFRCDPISEHNRLYWYRQTLGQGPEFLTYFQNEAQLEKSRLLSDRFSAERPKGSFSTLEIQRTEQGDSAMYLCASSYLRDRGHEQYFGPGTRLTVT.

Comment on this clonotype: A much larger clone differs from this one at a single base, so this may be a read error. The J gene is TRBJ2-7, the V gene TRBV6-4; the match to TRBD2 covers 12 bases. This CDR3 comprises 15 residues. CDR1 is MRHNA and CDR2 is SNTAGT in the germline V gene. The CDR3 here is CASSALAGGLYEQCF. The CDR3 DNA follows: TGTGCCAGCAGTGCGCTAGCGGGAGGGCTGTACGAGCAGTGCTTC.

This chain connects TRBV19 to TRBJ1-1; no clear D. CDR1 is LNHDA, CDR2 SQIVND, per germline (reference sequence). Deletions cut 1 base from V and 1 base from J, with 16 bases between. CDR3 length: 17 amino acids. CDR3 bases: TGTGCCAGTAGTATAGGCCCGTTTCAATGGGGGAACACTGAAGCTTTCTTT. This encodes CASSIGPFQWGNTEAFF.

CDR3 nucleotide sequence: TGTGCCACCAGTGACTTGGACGACCGGAACCCCTACGAGCAGTACTTC. It is translated as CATSDLDDRNPYEQYF. J is TRBJ2-7 and V is TRBV24-1; D is unresolved. The CDR3 totals 16 residues. Trimming took off 4 bases at V and 2 bases at J, with 17 bases between the two ends. Germline values: CDR1 KGHDR, CDR2 SFDVKD.

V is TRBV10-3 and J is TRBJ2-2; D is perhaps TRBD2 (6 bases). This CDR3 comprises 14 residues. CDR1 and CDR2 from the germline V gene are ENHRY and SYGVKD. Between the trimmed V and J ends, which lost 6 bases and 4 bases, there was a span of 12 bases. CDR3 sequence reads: CAIRNTRGTGELFF. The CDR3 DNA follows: TGTGCCATCAGGAATACGCGGGGCACCGGGGAGCTGTTTTTT.

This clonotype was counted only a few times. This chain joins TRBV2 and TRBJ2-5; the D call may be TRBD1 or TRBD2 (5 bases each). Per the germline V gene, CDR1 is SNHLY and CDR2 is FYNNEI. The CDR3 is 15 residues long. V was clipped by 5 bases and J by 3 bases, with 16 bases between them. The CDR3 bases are TGTGCCAGCAGTACCACCGGGGCGACCAAAGAGACCCAGTACTTC. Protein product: CASSTTGATKETQYF.

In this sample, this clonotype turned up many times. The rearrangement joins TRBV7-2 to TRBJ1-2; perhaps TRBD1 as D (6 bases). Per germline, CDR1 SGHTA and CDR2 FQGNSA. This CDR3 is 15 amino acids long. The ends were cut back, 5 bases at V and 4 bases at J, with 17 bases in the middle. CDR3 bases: TGTGCCAGCAGCCGGTACAGGGTGTCGAGCTATGGCTACACCTTC. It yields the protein CASSRYRVSSYGYTF.

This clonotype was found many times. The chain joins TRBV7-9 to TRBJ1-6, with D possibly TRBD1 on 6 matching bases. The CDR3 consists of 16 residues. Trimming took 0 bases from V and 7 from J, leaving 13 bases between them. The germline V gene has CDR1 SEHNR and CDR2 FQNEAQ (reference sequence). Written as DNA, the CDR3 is TGTGCCAGCAGCTTAGCGGGAAGGGGGAGGAATTCACCCCTCCACTTT. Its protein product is CASSLAGRGRNSPLHF.

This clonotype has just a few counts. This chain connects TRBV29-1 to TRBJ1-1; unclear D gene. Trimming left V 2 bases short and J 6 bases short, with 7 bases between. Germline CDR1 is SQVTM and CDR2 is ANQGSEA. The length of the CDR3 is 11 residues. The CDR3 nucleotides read TGCAGCGTTGAACTGGGCGCTGAAGCTTTCTTT. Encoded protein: CSVELGAEAFF.

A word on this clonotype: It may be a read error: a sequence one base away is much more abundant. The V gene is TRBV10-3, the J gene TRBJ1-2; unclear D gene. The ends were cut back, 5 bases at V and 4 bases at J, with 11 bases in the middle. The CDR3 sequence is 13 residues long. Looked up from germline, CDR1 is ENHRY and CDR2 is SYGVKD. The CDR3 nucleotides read TGTGCCATCAGTTACGGATCAATCTATGGCTACACCTTC. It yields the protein CAISYGSIYGYTF.

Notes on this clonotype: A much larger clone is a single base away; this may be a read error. CDR3 in amino acids: CASSYSPGVETQFF. CDR3 DNA sequence: TGTGCCAGCAGTTATAGTCCAGGCGTAGAGACCCAGTTCTTC. The chain uses TRBV6-2 or TRBV6-3 and TRBJ2-5; D is uncertain. Near its end, the DNA agrees better with TRBJ2-1, so the J call may be wrong. The CDR3 totals 14 residues. Germline V CDR1 and CDR2: MNHEY, SVGEGT.

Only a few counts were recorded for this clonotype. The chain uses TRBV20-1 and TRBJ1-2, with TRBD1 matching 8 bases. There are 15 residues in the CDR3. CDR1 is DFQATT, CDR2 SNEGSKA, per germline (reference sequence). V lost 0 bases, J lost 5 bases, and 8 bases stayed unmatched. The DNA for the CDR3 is TGCAGTGCTAGAGACCCCGTGGACAGGGCTTATGGCTACACCTTC. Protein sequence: CSARDPVDRAYGYTF.

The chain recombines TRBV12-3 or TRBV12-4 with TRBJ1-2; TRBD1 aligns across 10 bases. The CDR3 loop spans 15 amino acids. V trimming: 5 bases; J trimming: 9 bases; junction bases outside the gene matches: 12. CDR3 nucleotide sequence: TGTGCCAGCAGTCTAATTCACCGGGACAGGGGAAGCTACACCTTC. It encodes CASSLIHRDRGSYTF.

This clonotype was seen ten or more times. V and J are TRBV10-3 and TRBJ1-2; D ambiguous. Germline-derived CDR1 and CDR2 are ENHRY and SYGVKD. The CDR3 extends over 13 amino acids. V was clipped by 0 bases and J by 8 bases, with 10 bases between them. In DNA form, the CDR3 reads TGTGCCATCAGTGAGTCCGTAAGGGAAGGCTACACCTTC. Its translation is CAISESVREGYTF.

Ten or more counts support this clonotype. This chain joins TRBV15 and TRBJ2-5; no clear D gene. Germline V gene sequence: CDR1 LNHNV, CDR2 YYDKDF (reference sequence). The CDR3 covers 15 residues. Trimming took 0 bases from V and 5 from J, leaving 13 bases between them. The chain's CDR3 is CATSRDNGRWETQYF. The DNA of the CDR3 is TGTGCCACCAGCAGAGATAACGGCCGGTGGGAGACCCAGTACTTC.

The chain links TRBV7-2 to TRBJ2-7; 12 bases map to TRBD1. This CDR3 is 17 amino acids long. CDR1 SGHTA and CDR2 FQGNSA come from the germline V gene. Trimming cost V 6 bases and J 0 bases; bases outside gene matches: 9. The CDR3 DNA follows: TGTGCCAGCAGTCATCGTGGGACAGGGGGCAACTCCTACGAGCAGTACTTC. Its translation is CASSHRGTGGNSYEQYF. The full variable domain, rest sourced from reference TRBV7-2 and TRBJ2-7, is GAGVSQSPSNKVTEKGKDVELRCDPISGHTALYWYRQSLGQGLEFLIYFQGNSAPDKSGLPSDRFSAERTGGSVSTLTIQRTQQEDSAVYLCASSHRGTGGNSYEQYFGPGTRLTVT.

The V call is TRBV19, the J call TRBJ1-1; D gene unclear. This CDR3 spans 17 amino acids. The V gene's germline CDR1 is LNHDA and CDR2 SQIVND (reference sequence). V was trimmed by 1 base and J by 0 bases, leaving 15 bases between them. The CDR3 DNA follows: TGTGCCAGTAGTATAGGAGCGTGGGGAGTAATGAACACTGAAGCTTTCTTT. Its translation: CASSIGAWGVMNTEAFF.

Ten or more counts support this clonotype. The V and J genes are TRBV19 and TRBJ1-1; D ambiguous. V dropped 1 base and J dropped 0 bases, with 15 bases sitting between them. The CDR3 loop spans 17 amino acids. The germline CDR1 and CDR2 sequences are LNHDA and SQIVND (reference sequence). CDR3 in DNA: TGTGCCAGTAGTATAGGCGACCCAGCATCGATGAACACTGAAGCTTTCTTT. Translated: CASSIGDPASMNTEAFF.

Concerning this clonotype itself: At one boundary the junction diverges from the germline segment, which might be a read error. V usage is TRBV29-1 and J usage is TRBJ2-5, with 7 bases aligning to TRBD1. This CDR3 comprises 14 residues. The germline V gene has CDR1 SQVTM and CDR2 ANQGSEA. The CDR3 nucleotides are TGCAGCGCCCTCCTCAGGGGGTCCGGCGAGACCCAGTGCTTC. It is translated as CSALLRGSGETQCF.

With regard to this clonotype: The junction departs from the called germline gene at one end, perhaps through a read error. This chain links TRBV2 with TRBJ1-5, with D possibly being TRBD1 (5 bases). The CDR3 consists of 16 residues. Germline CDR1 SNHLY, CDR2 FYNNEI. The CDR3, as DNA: TGTGCCAGCAGTGAACCTGGGGGGTGGAGCAGTCAGCCCCAGCATTTT. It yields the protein CASSEPGGWSSQPQHF.